This is a list of T cell receptor beta chains from one sample in a study of CD8+ T cells in alopecia areata. Profiling relied on immunoSEQ multiplex PCR, and the TCRdb table lists in-frame clones only, not all of them. The data hold roughly 200,000 clones, with 35% to 45% observed a single time. Sample: CD4+ T cells sorted from blood, taken at roughly week 30, from a patient treated with tofacitinib. These receptors all come from a human donor with alopecia areata. CDR3s include the opening cysteine and the closing phenylalanine or tryptophan. A D gene is named only where the DNA matches it firmly. Size is omitted from some rows. Given values are once, few, many or a class for expanded clones.

v_gene	d_gene	j_gene	abundance	CDR3nt	CDR3aa
TRBV5-1	TRBD1	TRBJ2-5	.	TGCGCCAGCAGCCTGGGACAGGGAGAGACCCAGTACTTC	CASSLGQGETQYF
TRBV5-1	.	TRBJ1-2	few	TGCGCCAGCAGCTTGGACGGGGAAGCGTATGGCTACACCTTC	CASSLDGEAYGYTF
TRBV5-4	.	TRBJ1-1	.	TGTGCCAGCAGCTCACCTAACCGGGGCTTGAACACTGAAGCTTTCTTT	CASSSPNRGLNTEAFF
TRBV5-1	.	TRBJ1-4	few	TGCGCCAGCAGCCTGAACCAGGGGGAAAAACTGTTTTTT	CASSLNQGEKLFF
TRBV30	TRBD1	TRBJ1-5	.	TGTGCCTGGAGGGGGACAGCCTTCAATCAGCCCCAGCATTTT	CAWRGTAFNQPQHF
TRBV4-2	.	TRBJ1-4	.	TGTGCCAGCAGCCAAGATGGCGGGGGGTTTGGTGAAAAACTGTTTTTT	CASSQDGGGFGEKLFF
TRBV7-9	.	TRBJ1-1	few	TGTGCCAGCAGCTTAGGTTGGGGGGACACTGAAGCTTTCTTT	CASSLGWGDTEAFF
TRBV9	.	TRBJ2-2	.	TGTGCCAGCAGCGAGTACGTCGGGGAGCTGTTTTTT	CASSEYVGELFF
TRBV28	TRBD1	TRBJ1-2	.	TGTGCCAGCAGTCCGGGGACAGCTCTTAACTATGGCTACACCTTC	CASSPGTALNYGYTF
TRBV7-9	TRBD2	TRBJ2-2	few	TGTGCCTCCCCTCAGCGGGGAAGTGACACCGGGGAGCTGTTTTTT	CASPQRGSDTGELFF
TRBV27	.	TRBJ1-1	.	TGTGCCAGCAGTTCCCCCCTCACGAACACTGAAGCTTTCTTT	CASSSPLTNTEAFF
TRBV7-3	.	TRBJ1-1	many	TGTGCCAGCAGCCCCATGGCCCCGCCGAACACTGAAGCTTTCTTT	CASSPMAPPNTEAFF
TRBV7-9	.	TRBJ1-1	.	TGTGCCAGCAGCCGCGAAGACTACGAAGCTTTCTTT	CASSREDYEAFF
TRBV5-1	TRBD2	TRBJ2-2	few	TGCGCCAGCAGCCAGGGACTAGCGACCGGGGAGCTGTTTTTT	CASSQGLATGELFF
TRBV7-2	.	TRBJ1-1	many	TGTGCCAGCAGCAGAGCACAGGGTGTCACTGAAGCTTTCTTT	CASSRAQGVTEAFF
TRBV7-9	TRBD2	TRBJ2-7	.	TGTGCCAGCAGCTTAGAGGCTAGCGGGAGCCAAGGGCAGTACTTC	CASSLEASGSQGQYF
TRBV7-2	.	TRBJ2-1	.	TGTGCCAGCAGCACTCGGCGGGGTGGTTCCTACAATGAGCAGTTCTTC	CASSTRRGGSYNEQFF
TRBV19	TRBD1	TRBJ2-7	few	TGTGCCAGTAGTCAACAGACAGGGCTCGAGTTGTACTTC	CASSQQTGLELYF
TRBV27	.	TRBJ2-2	.	TGTGCCAGCAATGGAATAGACACCGGGGAGCTGTTTTTT	CASNGIDTGELFF
TRBV27	.	TRBJ1-1	few	TGTGCCAGCAGTTTATCTGGGAGGGAGGCTTTCTTT	CASSLSGREAFF
TRBV27	.	TRBJ1-2	.	TGTGCCAGCAGTTTCGATCTGAGGATGGATGGCTACACCTTC	CASSFDLRMDGYTF
TRBV4-1	TRBD2	TRBJ2-7	.	TGCGCCAGCAGCCCCGGACTAGCGGGGACCGCCTACGAGCAGTACTTC	CASSPGLAGTAYEQYF
TRBV23-1	TRBD1	TRBJ2-6	.	TGCGCCAGCAGTCAAGACAGGGTTCCTGGGGCCAACGTCCTGACTTTC	CASSQDRVPGANVLTF
TRBV6-5	.	TRBJ2-1	.	TGTGCCAGCAGCCCGCCGAGGGGAAAGGAGCAGTTCTTC	CASSPPRGKEQFF
TRBV28	.	TRBJ1-1	few	TGTGCCAGCAATATCCCCGGAGGGATCAACACTGAAGCTTTCTTT	CASNIPGGINTEAFF
TRBV29-1	TRBD1	TRBJ2-7	.	TGCAGCGTTGTGTGGGACAGCTACGAGCAGTACTTC	CSVVWDSYEQYF
TRBV27	.	TRBJ1-1	.	TGTGCCAGCAGTTTGGGCGGGGGCAGGAACACTGAAGCTTTCTTT	CASSLGGGRNTEAFF
TRBV20-1	.	TRBJ1-2	few	TGCAGTGCTAGTGACTATGGCTACACCTTC	CSASDYGYTF
TRBV30	.	TRBJ1-5	.	TGTGCCTGGAGTCAAAAAGGGCTTGGGGCAGGGCTCGGTCAGCCCCAGCATTTT	CAWSQKGLGAGLGQPQHF
TRBV30	.	TRBJ1-1	few	TGTGCCTGGAGTGTATCGGGGGACACTGAAGCTTTCTTT	CAWSVSGDTEAFF
TRBV2	.	TRBJ1-5	.	TGTGCCAGCAGTGATTGGGAAAATCAGCCCCAGCATTTT	CASSDWENQPQHF
TRBV7-9	TRBD1	TRBJ2-7	.	TGTGCCAGCAGCCGAATGCGCCGGGACAGAGCCTACGAGCAGTACTTC	CASSRMRRDRAYEQYF
TRBV4-1	.	TRBJ1-5	few	TGCGCCAGCAGCGACGTTAGCAATCAGCCCCAGCATTTT	CASSDVSNQPQHF
TRBV30	.	TRBJ2-1	.	TGTGCCTGGAGCACAGGGACCTTCCCTAATGAGCAGTTCTTC	CAWSTGTFPNEQFF
TRBV18	TRBD1	TRBJ2-7	.	TGTGCCAGCTCACCGGGACAGGGGCCCTACGAGCAGTACTTC	CASSPGQGPYEQYF
TRBV5-6	.	TRBJ2-7	.	TGTGCCAGCAGCTTGGAGGGGGTGACCTACGAGCAGTACTTC	CASSLEGVTYEQYF
TRBV7-3	.	TRBJ2-3	.	TGTGCCAGCAGCTCCTATACAGATACGCAGTATTTT	CASSSYTDTQYF
TRBV6-1	TRBD1	TRBJ1-1	.	TGTGCCAGCAGATCAGGGGGTGGGAACACTGAAGCTTTCTTT	CASRSGGGNTEAFF
TRBV5-1	.	TRBJ2-3	.	TGCGCCAGCAGCCGGACGGGCGGTGGCACAGATACGCAGTATTTT	CASSRTGGGTDTQYF